These 21 T cell receptor beta chains were all obtained from the same sample, sequenced in a study of control samples from healthy donors and cancer patients. Clones were read by immunoSEQ multiplex PCR, and TCRdb kept only the in-frame ones, dropping some. The sample has 90,000 or so clones, roughly nine tenths seen once; the top ten hold around 1.3%. Input material: blood. The receptors originated from a woman between 45 and 65 years old in good health.

The DNA for the CDR3 is TGCGCCAGCAGCCAAGGACAGCCGGGGACTGAAGCTTTCTTT. Encoded protein: CASSQGQPGTEAFF. The V call is TRBV4-3, the J call TRBJ1-1; D may be TRBD1 (5 bases). Trimming took 1 base from V and 5 from J, leaving 11 bases between them. Germline lookup yields CDR1 LGHNA and CDR2 YSLEER. CDR3 length: 14 residues.

The chain combines TRBV18 with TRBJ1-1; D ambiguous. The V gene lost 2 bases and the J gene lost 1 base, with 5 bases spanning the gap. Germline lookup yields CDR1 KGHSH and CDR2 LQKENI. CDR3 size: 13 residues. The CDR3 sequence: CASSPSGNTEAFF. The CDR3 nucleotides read TGTGCCAGCTCACCATCCGGGAACACTGAAGCTTTCTTT.

This clone occurred a few times. The chain links TRBV2 to TRBJ2-7; D remains ambiguous. Germline V gene sequence: CDR1 SNHLY, CDR2 FYNNEI. V shed 1 base and J shed 0 bases, with 10 bases lying between them. There are 15 residues in the CDR3. In DNA, the CDR3 is TGTGCCAGCAGTGAAGAGCACTGGAGCTCCTACGAGCAGTACTTC. This codes for CASSEEHWSSYEQYF. Based on the CDR3 plus reference TRBV2 and TRBJ2-7, the full variable domain is EPEVTQTPSHQVTQMGQEVILRCVPISNHLYFYWYRQILGQKVEFLVSFYNNEISEKSEIFDDQFSVERPDGSNFTLKIRSTKLEDSAMYFCASSEEHWSSYEQYFGPGTRLTVT.

The sample holds a few counts of this clone. This sequence joins TRBV7-3 and TRBJ2-2; D unclear. The CDR3 runs to 18 residues. The germline CDR1 and CDR2 sequences are SGHTA and FQGTGA. Trimming removed 5 bases from V and 0 bases from J, with 19 bases in between. The CDR3, as DNA: TGTGCCAGCAGCCCCAATCTAGACACCTACACGAACACCGGGGAGCTGTTTTTT. This translates into CASSPNLDTYTNTGELFF. The full variable domain, with the rest looked up from reference TRBV7-3 and TRBJ2-2, is GAGVSQTPSNKVTEKGKYVELRCDPISGHTALYWYRQSLGQGPEFLIYFQGTGAADDSGLPNDRFFAVRPEGSVSTLKIQRTERGDSAVYLCASSPNLDTYTNTGELFFGEGSRLTVL.

The V and J genes are TRBV20-1 and TRBJ2-7; 16 nucleotides line up with TRBD2. From germline, CDR1 is DFQATT and CDR2 SNEGSKA (reference sequence). With V trimmed by 3 bases and J by 1 base, 6 bases remained unmatched. CDR3 length equals 17 residues. In DNA form, the CDR3 reads TGCAGTGCTAGTGGGACTAGCGGGGGGGGTAGTTCCTACGAGCAGTACTTC. This encodes CSASGTSGGGSSYEQYF.

This chain joins TRBV3-1 (or the pseudogene TRBV3-2) and TRBJ1-6; 8 bases map to TRBD1. Germline V gene data show CDR1 as LGHDT and CDR2 as YNNKEL (reference sequence). This CDR3 spans 14 amino acids. V dropped 1 base and J dropped 10; count of bases not matched to a gene: 3. DNA for the CDR3: TGTGCCAGCAGCCAAGCAGGGGGCGAATCACCCCTCCACTTT. It encodes CASSQAGGESPLHF.

The chain couples TRBV6-5 to TRBJ1-6; D unclear. V dropped 5 bases and J dropped 9 bases, with 14 bases sitting between them. The germline CDR1 and CDR2 sequences are MNHEY and SVGAGI. This CDR3 region has 14 residues. The CDR3 reads CASSLSSPLSPLHF. In nucleotides, the CDR3 is TGTGCCAGCAGTCTGAGTTCACCCCTTTCACCCCTCCACTTT.

The CDR3 DNA reads as TGTGCCAGCTCACGCCCCGTAGACTTGAACACTGAAGCTTTCTTT. Protein: CASSRPVDLNTEAFF. The chain links TRBV18 to TRBJ1-1; D remains unclear. Trimming stripped 4 bases from V and 0 bases from J, with 12 bases between. The CDR3 is made up of 15 amino acids. CDR1 is KGHSH and CDR2 is LQKENI in the germline V gene.

As DNA, the CDR3 is TGTGCCAGCAGTCCAAACAGGGTTTCTGAAGCTTTCTTT. Encoded protein: CASSPNRVSEAFF. The chain carries TRBV6-2 or TRBV6-3 and TRBJ1-1; the D gene is possibly TRBD1 (6 bases). CDR1 is MNHEY, CDR2 SVGEGT, per germline. This CDR3 region has 13 residues. V lost 5 bases and J 6 bases, leaving 13 bases between the germline ends.

The rearrangement joins TRBV11-3 to TRBJ2-5; 7 nucleotides match TRBD2. V shed 10 bases, J shed 5 bases, and the junction held 13 bases outside the gene matches. The CDR3 covers 14 residues. Germline CDR1 reads SGHNT; CDR2 reads YENEEA. The CDR3 nucleotides read TGTGCCACCTCAATGGGGAGGGGAACTGAGACCCAGTACTTC. It specifies CATSMGRGTETQYF.

The chain uses TRBV18 and TRBJ1-5; D is uncertain. V lost 0 bases and J 0 bases, leaving 3 bases between the germline ends. From germline, CDR1 is KGHSH and CDR2 LQKENI. The CDR3 is 14 residues long. In DNA form, the CDR3 reads TGTGCCAGCTCACCACCCAATAGCAATCAGCCCCAGCATTTT. It codes for CASSPPNSNQPQHF.

V gene TRBV7-9 combines with J gene TRBJ2-3, with D uncertain. The CDR3 spans 15 residues. Looked up from germline, CDR1 is SEHNR and CDR2 is FQNEAQ (reference sequence). The V end lost 0 bases, the J end lost 5 bases, and 12 bases lay between the germline ends. The CDR3, as DNA: TGTGCCAGCAGCTTAGCGGGGTGGAGTCAAGATACGCAGTATTTT. Translating gives CASSLAGWSQDTQYF.

The chain uses TRBV18 and TRBJ1-1, with D possibly being TRBD1 (5 bases). Germline lookup yields CDR1 KGHSH and CDR2 LQKENI. The length of the CDR3 is 16 residues. V lost 6 bases and J 0 bases, leaving 17 bases between the germline ends. CDR3 coding DNA: TGTGCCAGCTCCCCCTCGGACATCAGCATGAACACTGAAGCTTTCTTT. Amino acids: CASSPSDISMNTEAFF.

The V call is TRBV3-1 (or the pseudogene TRBV3-2), the J call TRBJ1-2; 7 positions match TRBD1. This CDR3 has 14 amino acids. V trimming: 3 bases; J trimming: 8 bases; junction bases outside the gene matches: 9. Germline V CDR1 and CDR2: LGHDT, YNNKEL (reference sequence). In DNA form, the CDR3 reads TGTGCCAGCAGCCAGAGAACAGGGGCGAAGGGCTACACCTTC. It is translated as CASSQRTGAKGYTF.

The rearrangement links TRBV9 to TRBJ2-2; 8 bases agree with TRBD2. This CDR3 is 17 amino acids long. Germline V gene lookup returns CDR1 SGDLS and CDR2 YYNGEE. Trimming cost V 4 bases and J 6 bases; bases outside gene matches: 14. Written as DNA, the CDR3 is TGTGCCAGCAGCTCCACCCCCGGGACTAGGTTCGCCGGGGAGCTGTTTTTT. Translated, it gives CASSSTPGTRFAGELFF.

V gene TRBV28 combines with J gene TRBJ2-7, with a possible D match to TRBD2 (6 bases). This CDR3 is 13 amino acids long. Trimming left V 6 bases short and J 4 bases short, with 13 bases between. Germline loops: CDR1 MDHEN, CDR2 SYDVKM. The CDR3 DNA is TGTGCCAGCAGGGATGGAGCGGGTTACGAGCAGTACTTC. Its translation: CASRDGAGYEQYF.

The chain uses TRBV5-1 and TRBJ2-1; no definite D call. In germline, CDR1 is SGHRS, CDR2 YFSETQ. V gave up 6 bases and J gave up 0 bases, with 13 bases separating them. This CDR3 comprises 15 residues. The CDR3 bases are TGCGCCAGCAAACCGACCGGTAGCTCCTACAATGAGCAGTTCTTC. It translates to CASKPTGSSYNEQFF.

This rearrangement joins TRBV4-1 to TRBJ2-1, with 12 bases fitting TRBD2. Germline trimming cut 0 bases from V and 9 bases from J; bases unmatched to any gene: 12. This CDR3 has 18 residues. Germline V CDR1 and CDR2: MGHRA, YSYEKL. The CDR3 bases are TGCGCCAGCAGCCAAGAAGGACGACTAGCGGGAGTCGTTGGTGAGCAGTTCTTC. It encodes CASSQEGRLAGVVGEQFF.

V and J are TRBV7-2 and TRBJ2-7; D call uncertain. The V gene's germline CDR1 is SGHTA and CDR2 FQGNSA. This CDR3 has 12 residues. V dropped 5 bases and J dropped 1 base, with 6 bases sitting between them. CDR3 bases: TGTGCCAGCAGCCTCTATTCCTACGAGCAGTACTTC. Translating gives CASSLYSYEQYF.

In the case of this clone: One end of the junction does not line up with germline, which may come from a read error. Additional DNA sequences in this sample encode the identical CDR3. The rearrangement joins TRBV3-1 (or the pseudogene TRBV3-2) to TRBJ2-5; TRBD1 matches 8 bases. The CDR3 is 15 amino acids. Germline values: CDR1 LGHDT, CDR2 YNNKEL (reference sequence). The CDR3 loop is CASSPPGTGQETQYF. Here the CDR3 DNA reads TGTGCCAGCAGCCCCCCCGGGACAGGACAAGAAACCCAGTACTTC.

The CDR3 DNA sequence: TGTGCCAGCAGCCAGGCAGGTGCTAACTATGGCTACACCTTC. Its translation is CASSQAGANYGYTF. The chain joins TRBV3-1 (or the pseudogene TRBV3-2) to TRBJ1-2; no firm D call. This CDR3 region has 14 residues. V was trimmed by 3 bases and J by 0 bases, leaving 8 bases between them. Per germline, CDR1 LGHDT and CDR2 YNNKEL (reference sequence).